This T cell receptor beta chain was observed in a study of OX40 agonist ivuxolimab in advanced cancers. About the study: Patients received intravenous ivuxolimab every 2 weeks at 0.01 to 10 mg/kg. Earlier anti-PD-1, anti-PD-L1 or anti-CTLA-4 therapy was permitted; around 40% had received some.

Germline lookup yields CDR1 SGHRS and CDR2 YFSETQ. The V end was cut by 4 bases, the J end by 8 bases, with 10 bases between. The CDR3 contains 13 residues. Findings and caveats of the study: More expanded clones were found, on average, in CD8+ than in CD4+ T cells.

Concerning this clone itself: Its antigen is currently unknown.

Some clones are missing from TCRdb's copy, which holds only in-frame ones; the method was immunoSEQ multiplex PCR. The top ten hold around 20% of the sample, which has under 65,000 clones, 75% to 90% seen once. The sequenced sample was CD4+ or CD8+ T cells sorted from blood, obtained in a trial of the OX40 agonist ivuxolimab. The rearrangement uses TRBV5-1 and TRBJ1-6; D is unresolved. The receptor comes from an adult with an advanced solid tumor such as melanoma, head and neck, liver or kidney cancer. CDR3 protein: CASSTFLHSPLHF. The CDR3 DNA reads TGCGCCAGCAGCACGTTTCTCCATTCACCCCTCCACTTT.